Presented here are 13 T cell receptor beta chains from one specimen sequenced in a study of T cell responses to AZD1222 COVID-19 vaccine. Only in-frame clones appear in the TCRdb table, and some are missing; sequencing was by immunoSEQ multiplex PCR. The repertoire includes approximately 110,000 clones, approximately 84% of them detected once, and 7% to 9% sits in the top ten. This specimen consisted of peripheral blood, obtained on day 0 of AZD1222 vaccination. These receptors all come from an adult in good health.

The chain uses TRBV20-1 and TRBJ1-2, with D uncertain. Germline values: CDR1 DFQATT, CDR2 SNEGSKA (reference sequence). The V and J ends lost 5 bases and 10 bases respectively, with 5 bases between them. This CDR3 contains 8 residues. The CDR3 region has the DNA TGCAGTGCTCTTTTCTACACCTTC. Its protein product is CSALFYTF.

This clone showed up just once. This sequence joins TRBV28 and TRBJ2-7, with 7 bases aligning to TRBD2. Per the germline V gene, CDR1 is MDHEN and CDR2 is SYDVKM. Losses at the gene ends were 6 bases for V and 0 bases for J; bases not matched to a gene: 5. The CDR3 totals 14 residues. The CDR3 sequence is CASSHGGSSYEQYF. In DNA form, the CDR3 reads TGTGCCAGCAGCCACGGCGGGAGCTCCTACGAGCAGTACTTC.

The chain recombines TRBV24-1 with TRBJ2-3, with TRBD1 matching over 9 bases. The length of the CDR3 is 15 residues. V shed 9 bases, J shed 6 bases, and the junction held 12 bases outside the gene matches. CDR1 and CDR2 from the germline V gene are KGHDR and SFDVKD. The CDR3 sequence: CATASGQGLLDTQYF. The CDR3 nucleotides read TGTGCCACCGCCTCGGGACAGGGCCTTTTGGATACGCAGTATTTT.

This chain connects TRBV9 to TRBJ2-5; TRBD1 aligns across 12 bases. In germline, CDR1 is SGDLS, CDR2 YYNGEE. J gave up 5 bases and V 3 bases, and 14 bases lay outside the gene matches. The length of the CDR3 is 18 residues. The DNA for the CDR3 is TGTGCCAGCAGCGAGGATGGAACCGGGACAGGGGGCGGGGAGACCCAGTACTTC. It is translated as CASSEDGTGTGGGETQYF.

The chain combines TRBV6-6 with TRBJ1-5; 7 bases are shared with TRBD1. The CDR3 has 11 amino acids. The germline V gene encodes CDR1 MNHNY and CDR2 SVGAGI (reference sequence). Losses at the gene ends were 7 bases for V and 16 bases for J; bases not matched to a gene: 10. CDR3 DNA sequence: TGTGCCAGCACCACCGGGACAGTGTACCATTTT. Residues: CASTTGTVYHF.

J is TRBJ2-3 and V is TRBV2; possible D gene TRBD2, 6 bases. V gave up 6 bases and J gave up 4 bases, with 14 bases separating them. Germline V gene data show CDR1 as SNHLY and CDR2 as FYNNEI. The CDR3 runs to 14 residues. The CDR3 loop is CASRLVGGADTQYF. CDR3 coding DNA: TGTGCCAGCAGGCTAGTGGGGGGTGCAGATACGCAGTATTTT. Together with reference TRBV2 and TRBJ2-3, the CDR3 gives the full variable domain: EPEVTQTPSHQVTQMGQEVILRCVPISNHLYFYWYRQILGQKVEFLVSFYNNEISEKSEIFDDQFSVERPDGSNFTLKIRSTKLEDSAMYFCASRLVGGADTQYFGPGTRLTVL.

The V call is TRBV3-1 (or the pseudogene TRBV3-2), the J call TRBJ1-1; D is unresolved. V gave up 4 bases and J gave up 5 bases, with 17 bases separating them. Looked up from germline, CDR1 is LGHDT and CDR2 is YNNKEL (reference sequence). There are 15 residues in the CDR3. In DNA form, the CDR3 reads TGTGCCAGCAGCCCCAGTCGGGCCCCGAGGACTGAAGCTTTCTTT. Translating gives CASSPSRAPRTEAFF.

The chain uses TRBV7-9 and TRBJ2-5; 9 bases match TRBD2. The J segment lost 2 bases and the V segment lost 8 bases, leaving 6 bases of the junction unmatched. The V gene's germline CDR1 is SEHNR and CDR2 FQNEAQ (reference sequence). The CDR3 length is 14 residues. CDR3 in amino acids: CASRISGSQETQYF. DNA for the CDR3: TGTGCCAGCCGAATTAGCGGGAGTCAAGAGACCCAGTACTTC.

The gene calls are TRBV5-6 and TRBJ1-4; 7 nucleotides line up with TRBD1. The CDR3 spans 14 residues. With 6 bases clipped from V and 8 bases from J, the junction kept 10 bases outside the gene matches. CDR1 and CDR2 from the germline V gene are SGHDT and YYEEEE. CDR3 bases: TGTGCCAGCACTTTTGGGACAGAGAAGGAAAAACTGTTTTTT. Protein product: CASTFGTEKEKLFF.

This clone was seen just once. The chain recombines TRBV3-1 (or the pseudogene TRBV3-2) with TRBJ2-7; TRBD2 aligns across 7 bases. Germline CDR1 is LGHDT and CDR2 is YNNKEL (reference sequence). The CDR3 totals 14 residues. The J segment lost 6 bases and the V segment lost 4 bases, leaving 9 bases of the junction unmatched. For the CDR3, the DNA is TGTGCCAGCAGCCCCCGACTAGCATCGGGCGAGCAGTACTTC. Protein: CASSPRLASGEQYF.

The chain joins TRBV7-9 to TRBJ2-7, with 7 bases identical to TRBD2. CDR3 length: 15 amino acids. In germline, CDR1 is SEHNR, CDR2 FQNEAQ (reference sequence). Trimming removed 7 bases from V and 2 bases from J; junction bases left unmatched: 11. The CDR3 nucleotides read TGTGCCAGCACCCAAGCCAGCGGGAAAACCTACGAGCAGTACTTC. It yields the protein CASTQASGKTYEQYF.

The V call is TRBV9, the J call TRBJ2-3; 7 bases agree with TRBD1. Germline CDR1 SGDLS, CDR2 YYNGEE. The ends lost 1 base at V and 2 bases at J; junction bases unmatched: 13. The length of the CDR3 is 18 residues. As DNA, the CDR3 is TGTGCCAGCAGCGTACGAGGCACAGGGGTGCTTTACACAGATACGCAGTATTTT. Encoded protein: CASSVRGTGVLYTDTQYF.

The gene calls are TRBV6-5 and TRBJ2-7; 8 bases map to TRBD2. V gave up 6 bases and J gave up 2 bases; unmatched junction bases: 9. Germline V gives CDR1 MNHEY, CDR2 SVGAGI. The CDR3 is made up of 15 amino acids. The CDR3 DNA reads as TGTGCCAGCAGATCCCACCAGCGGGGGACCTACGAGCAGTACTTC. Translating gives CASRSHQRGTYEQYF.